Each of the 18 T cell receptor beta chains below was sequenced from the same sample in a study of blood T cell repertoires in COVID-19. The method was immunoSEQ multiplex PCR; TCRdb's version includes in-frame clones alone and lacks a portion of them. The data contain approximately 300,000 clones, roughly 90% of them singletons. Sequencing was carried out using PBMCs or T cells enriched from blood (not recorded which). The receptors come from a man aged 55 to 70 who had recovered from COVID-19.

The chain combines TRBV5-6 with TRBJ1-4; no firm D call. Trimming removed 3 bases at V and 3 bases at J, with 24 bases between. CDR3 length: 19 amino acids. CDR1 SGHDT and CDR2 YYEEEE come from the germline V gene. CDR3 loop: CASSSQGSAGFSSNEKLFF. CDR3 bases: TGTGCCAGCAGCTCCCAAGGGTCCGCGGGGTTCAGTTCTAATGAAAAACTGTTTTTT.

This chain connects TRBV19 to TRBJ1-2; TRBD1 is a possible D gene (5 bases). Germline V gives CDR1 LNHDA, CDR2 SQIVND (reference sequence). Trimming cost V 7 bases and J 3 bases, with 12 bases left between them. There are 13 residues in the CDR3. The CDR3 spells CASKFKGHYGYTF. In DNA, the CDR3 is TGTGCCAGTAAATTTAAGGGGCACTATGGCTACACCTTC.

V usage is TRBV5-6 and J usage is TRBJ2-1; D is ambiguous. CDR3 length equals 12 residues. CDR1 and CDR2 from the germline V gene are SGHDT and YYEEEE. V was clipped by 4 bases and J by 4 bases, with 6 bases between them. The CDR3 nucleotides read TGTGCCAGCAGCGCTAGATACAATGAGCAGTTCTTC. Translation: CASSARYNEQFF.

The rearrangement links TRBV6-5 to TRBJ2-7, with D possibly being TRBD1 (7 bases). Germline assignment: CDR1 MNHEY and CDR2 SVGAGI. The CDR3 consists of 15 residues. The V end was cut by 7 bases, the J end by 0 bases, with 16 bases between. CDR3 protein: CASNQGGQPSYEQYF. The CDR3 nucleotides read TGTGCCAGCAATCAGGGGGGACAGCCCTCCTACGAGCAGTACTTC.

The table lists this clone with a few counts. The chain combines TRBV6-4 with TRBJ2-1; 9 bases align to TRBD1. Losses at the gene ends were 4 bases for V and 5 bases for J; bases not matched to a gene: 3. The CDR3 loop spans 14 amino acids. Germline loops: CDR1 MRHNA, CDR2 SNTAGT. CDR3 sequence (DNA): TGTGCCAGCAGTGGACGGGACAGGGACAATGAGCAGTTCTTC. Translated: CASSGRDRDNEQFF.

The rearrangement links TRBV3-1 (or the pseudogene TRBV3-2) to TRBJ2-2; no clear D gene. Trimming stripped 1 base from V and 3 bases from J, with 6 bases between. Germline V gives CDR1 LGHDT, CDR2 YNNKEL (reference sequence). The CDR3 loop spans 14 amino acids. The CDR3, as DNA: TGTGCCAGCAGCCAAGGCCAGTACACCGGGGAGCTGTTTTTT. It codes for CASSQGQYTGELFF.

This clone is a singleton in its sample. The chain carries TRBV7-2 and TRBJ2-7; 11 bases are a match to TRBD2. This CDR3 has 16 amino acids. J was trimmed by 3 bases and V by 3 bases; bases with no gene match: 7. The germline V gene encodes CDR1 SGHTA and CDR2 FQGNSA. The CDR3, as DNA: TGTGCCAGCAGCTTCTCGTCGACTAGCGGGGACTACGAGCAGTACTTC. Its protein product is CASSFSSTSGDYEQYF. The full variable domain, completed using reference TRBV7-2 and TRBJ2-7, is GAGVSQSPSNKVTEKGKDVELRCDPISGHTALYWYRQSLGQGLEFLIYFQGNSAPDKSGLPSDRFSAERTGGSVSTLTIQRTQQEDSAVYLCASSFSSTSGDYEQYFGPGTRLTVT.

This rearrangement joins TRBV11-1 to TRBJ2-7, with TRBD2 matching 8 bases. Germline CDR1 is SGHAT and CDR2 is FQDESV (reference sequence). The CDR3 has 13 amino acids. The V and J ends lost 3 bases and 5 bases, in that order; junction bases with no gene match: 3. CDR3 bases: TGTGCCAGCAGCTTTAGCGGGAATAACGAGCAGTACTTC. It translates to CASSFSGNNEQYF.

The V gene is TRBV5-3, the J gene TRBJ1-3; D possibly corresponds to TRBD1 (6 bases). TRBV5-3 is marked as an open reading frame, function uncertain. This CDR3 comprises 15 residues. V shed 3 bases and J shed 0 bases, with 10 bases lying between them. The CDR3 spells CARSSDRSSGNTIYF. CDR3 DNA sequence: TGTGCCAGAAGCTCAGACAGGAGCTCTGGAAACACCATATATTTT.

The chain uses TRBV5-6 and TRBJ2-1; no clear D gene. This CDR3 is built from 16 residues. CDR1 is SGHDT, CDR2 YYEEEE, per germline. With 4 bases removed from V and 4 bases from J, the gap between germline ends came to 18 bases. The CDR3 protein is CASSPPGFGGYNEQFF. The CDR3 DNA is TGTGCCAGCAGCCCTCCCGGGTTCGGTGGTTACAATGAGCAGTTCTTC.

V and J are TRBV3-1 (or the pseudogene TRBV3-2) and TRBJ2-7; D is possibly TRBD2 (5 bases). V was trimmed by 3 bases and J by 2 bases, leaving 8 bases between them. The CDR3 runs to 13 residues. Germline CDR1 and CDR2: LGHDT and YNNKEL (reference sequence). The CDR3 protein is CASSQPGTYEQYF. Written as DNA, the CDR3 is TGTGCCAGCAGCCAGCCGGGAACCTACGAGCAGTACTTC.

V and J are TRBV5-4 and TRBJ1-2; 12 bases are shared with TRBD1. Germline-derived CDR1 and CDR2 are SGHNT and YYREEE (reference sequence). This CDR3 spans 14 amino acids. The ends lost 4 bases at V and 7 bases at J; junction bases unmatched: 5. In nucleotides, the CDR3 is TGTGCCAGCAGCCGGGGACAGGGGGCAGTTGGCTACACCTTC. Translating it yields CASSRGQGAVGYTF.

V usage is TRBV5-4 and J usage is TRBJ2-3, with 7 positions matching TRBD1. With V trimmed by 1 base and J by 4 bases, 3 bases remained unmatched. In germline, CDR1 is SGHNT, CDR2 YYREEE (reference sequence). CDR3 length: 14 residues. The CDR3 is CASSLTQGPDTQYF. The DNA for the CDR3 is TGTGCCAGCAGCTTGACACAGGGGCCAGATACGCAGTATTTT.

The chain combines TRBV6-5 with TRBJ1-3; a possible D gene is TRBD1 (6 bases). The CDR3 is 14 residues long. Trimming removed 5 bases at V and 7 bases at J, with 15 bases between. The germline gives CDR1 MNHEY, CDR2 SVGAGI. CDR3 loop: CASSRTDSWNTIYF. CDR3 coding DNA: TGTGCCAGCAGTCGGACAGATAGTTGGAACACCATATATTTT.

In its sample, this clone was seen once. This CDR3 is also generated by other DNA sequences in the sample. The rearrangement links TRBV18 to TRBJ1-1; D gene ambiguous. The V and J ends lost 1 base and 5 bases respectively, with 8 bases between them. CDR1 KGHSH and CDR2 LQKENI come from the germline V gene. The CDR3 is 13 amino acids. Written as DNA, the CDR3 is TGTGCCAGCTCACCACAGGGAGGGACTGAAGCTTTCTTT. This gives the protein CASSPQGGTEAFF.

This clone was seen only once. The chain recombines TRBV5-3 with TRBJ1-3, with a tentative D call TRBD1 (5 bases). TRBV5-3 is identified as an open reading frame with a role that is uncertain. V was clipped by 0 bases and J by 0 bases, with 10 bases between them. This CDR3 region has 16 residues. The CDR3 reads CARSLAGHRSGNTIYF. As DNA, the CDR3 is TGTGCCAGAAGCTTGGCCGGACACCGCTCTGGAAACACCATATATTTT.

The rearrangement uses TRBV5-8 and TRBJ2-3, with D maybe TRBD1 (8 bases). V lost 3 bases, J lost 1 base, and 12 bases lay in between. CDR3 length: 15 amino acids. Germline V gene lookup returns CDR1 SGHTS and CDR2 YDEGEE. The CDR3, as DNA: TGTGCCAGCAGCTCAACAGGGGGGGGCACAGATACGCAGTATTTT. This encodes CASSSTGGGTDTQYF.

The chain links TRBV5-1 to TRBJ2-3; TRBD2 matches 16 bases. Trimming took 4 bases from V and 3 from J; bases not matched to a gene: 8. The length of the CDR3 is 18 residues. Germline lookup yields CDR1 SGHRS and CDR2 YFSETQ. Written as DNA, the CDR3 is TGCGCCAGCAGCCCCGCCGGGACTAGCGGGAGGGGGACAGATACGCAGTATTTT. This encodes CASSPAGTSGRGTDTQYF. The full variable domain, in which reference TRBV5-1 and TRBJ2-3 provide the parts outside the CDR3, is KAGVTQTPRYLIKTRGQQVTLSCSPISGHRSVSWYQQTPGQGLQFLFEYFSETQRNKGNFPGRFSGRQFSNSRSEMNVSTLELGDSALYLCASSPAGTSGRGTDTQYFGPGTRLTVL.